Presented here are 24 T cell receptor beta chains from one specimen sequenced in a study of Ad26.COV2.S vaccination and SARS-CoV-2 variants. Profiling relied on immunoSEQ multiplex PCR, and the TCRdb table lists in-frame clones only, not all of them. Among 440,000 or so clones listed, about 90% were seen once. Regarding treatment: around 19 received Ad26.COV2.S at low or high dose, single or two shots; 5 received placebo; per-sample allocation not given. All samples were drawn on day 63, counting from the first vaccine or placebo injection. Here the sequenced sample was peripheral blood, taken in a trial of Ad26.COV2.S vaccine versus placebo. These receptors came from a person between 18 and 60 years old who received the Ad26.COV2.S COVID-19 vaccine or a placebo.

The chain recombines TRBV11-2 with TRBJ2-1, with TRBD2 matching over 14 bases. Germline-derived CDR1 and CDR2 are SGHAT and FQNNGV. V was pared by 5 bases and J by 7 bases, with 7 bases of the junction left unmatched. The length of the CDR3 is 16 residues. Written as DNA, the CDR3 is TGTGCCAGCAGCCCAAGACTAGCGGGAGGGGGGAATGAGCAGTTCTTC. It is translated as CASSPRLAGGGNEQFF.

The chain has TRBV27 and TRBJ2-7; 11 nucleotides align to TRBD2. Trimming cost V 6 bases and J 3 bases; bases outside gene matches: 13. The CDR3 is 17 amino acids. The germline gives CDR1 MNHEY, CDR2 SMNVEV (reference sequence). Here the CDR3 DNA reads TGTGCCAGCAGAGACTACACTAGCGGGAGATCTCGCTACGAGCAGTACTTC. Protein: CASRDYTSGRSRYEQYF.

The genes are TRBV12-3 or TRBV12-4 and TRBJ1-3, with D unclear. V was clipped by 6 bases and J by 3 bases, with 9 bases between them. The CDR3 consists of 13 residues. DNA for the CDR3: TGTGCCAGCAGAGTGACGGGTGGAAACACCATATATTTT. The encoded protein is CASRVTGGNTIYF.

V and J are TRBV9 and TRBJ1-1; D ambiguous. Trimming cost V 0 bases and J 0 bases, with 9 bases left between them. The V gene's germline CDR1 is SGDLS and CDR2 YYNGEE. This CDR3 contains 15 residues. The CDR3, as DNA: TGTGCCAGCAGCGTAGTGGATAGAATGAACACTGAAGCTTTCTTT. Protein: CASSVVDRMNTEAFF.

V usage is TRBV7-8 and J usage is TRBJ2-1; TRBD2 is a possible D gene (6 bases). V was pared by 0 bases and J by 7 bases, with 22 bases between. The V gene's germline CDR1 is SGHVS and CDR2 FQNEAQ. This CDR3 has 18 amino acids. CDR3 bases: TGTGCCAGCAGCTTAGCGCCCACGGGGCTGGGAGGTAAGAATGAGCAGTTCTTC. Translated: CASSLAPTGLGGKNEQFF.

This chain uses TRBV19 with TRBJ1-1; no clear D gene. The CDR3 length is 14 residues. Trimming stripped 3 bases from V and 2 bases from J, with 10 bases between. The germline V gene has CDR1 LNHDA and CDR2 SQIVND (reference sequence). The CDR3, as DNA: TGTGCCAGTAGTATTGACCTACTAAACACTGAAGCTTTCTTT. As protein: CASSIDLLNTEAFF.

V usage is TRBV5-6 and J usage is TRBJ2-1; D uncertain. This CDR3 region has 14 residues. Germline CDR1 is SGHDT and CDR2 is YYEEEE. Trimming shortened V by 4 bases and J by 0 bases, and 8 bases separated the two germline ends. In nucleotides, the CDR3 is TGTGCCAGCAGCCTGGGGTACTCCTACAATGAGCAGTTCTTC. Its protein is CASSLGYSYNEQFF.

The chain is built from TRBV5-1 and TRBJ2-1, with unresolved D. CDR3 size: 11 residues. The V end was cut by 1 base, the J end by 8 bases, with 4 bases between. CDR1 is SGHRS, CDR2 YFSETQ, per germline. CDR3 loop: CASSLRDEQFF. For the CDR3, the DNA is TGCGCCAGCAGCTTGAGAGATGAGCAGTTCTTC.

The J gene is TRBJ2-7, the V gene TRBV3-1 (or the pseudogene TRBV3-2); perhaps TRBD2 as D (5 bases). V dropped 3 bases and J dropped 0 bases, with 15 bases sitting between them. The CDR3 is 16 residues long. Germline CDR1 reads LGHDT; CDR2 reads YNNKEL (reference sequence). This CDR3 is CASSHEPDWASYEQYF. The CDR3 DNA reads TGTGCCAGCAGCCATGAACCGGACTGGGCCTCCTACGAGCAGTACTTC.

This chain connects TRBV5-4 to TRBJ2-2, with no clear D. V was trimmed by 0 bases and J by 4 bases, leaving 7 bases between them. CDR3 length: 14 residues. Germline CDR1 and CDR2: SGHNT and YYREEE (reference sequence). In DNA, the CDR3 is TGTGCCAGCAGCTTGGGTCTCTCCACCGGGGAGCTGTTTTTT. It yields the protein CASSLGLSTGELFF.

The chain uses TRBV28 and TRBJ2-7; 11 nucleotides line up with TRBD1. The CDR3 is made up of 18 amino acids. CDR1 and CDR2 from the germline V gene are MDHEN and SYDVKM. The ends lost 3 bases at V and 5 bases at J; junction bases unmatched: 15. CDR3 nucleotides: TGTGCCAGCAGTTTTTTGAGGACAGGGGGCGCCGCGGGGGACGAGCAGTACTTC. This gives the protein CASSFLRTGGAAGDEQYF.

This clone showed up just once. The gene calls are TRBV5-5 and TRBJ2-7; a weak D match, TRBD1 (6 bases). V was cut by 0 bases and J by 3 bases, with 10 bases left in between. The germline gives CDR1 SGHKS, CDR2 YYEKEE (reference sequence). CDR3 length: 14 residues. The CDR3 coding sequence is TGTGCCAGCAGCTTGGTGGGGGCTGGCTACGAGCAGTACTTC. Its protein is CASSLVGAGYEQYF.

CDR3: CASSLEQGLHYGYTF. The CDR3 DNA reads as TGTGCCAGCAGTTTAGAACAGGGTCTGCACTATGGCTACACCTTC. V gene TRBV28 combines with J gene TRBJ1-2; maybe TRBD1 (6 bases). Germline CDR1 and CDR2: MDHEN and SYDVKM. The CDR3 consists of 15 residues. Trimming removed 2 bases at V and 3 bases at J, with 13 bases between.

With respect to this clone: At one end, the junction sequence differs from germline, possibly due to a read error. The rearrangement links TRBV14 to TRBJ2-5; D ambiguous. This CDR3 is 12 amino acids long. CDR1 SGHDN and CDR2 FVKESK come from the germline V gene. The DNA for the CDR3 is TGTGCCAGCAGCCAAAGGCAAGAGGCCCAGTACTTC. This sequence encodes CASSQRQEAQYF.

The chain has TRBV6-4 and TRBJ2-7; weak D call: TRBD2 (7 bases). This CDR3 has 21 residues. Between the trimmed V and J ends, which lost 0 bases and 3 bases, there was a span of 30 bases. Germline V gives CDR1 MRHNA, CDR2 SNTAGT. CDR3 protein: CASSDSKGNWWGRETYYEQYF. In nucleotides, the CDR3 is TGTGCCAGCAGTGACTCGAAAGGGAATTGGTGGGGGCGGGAGACATACTACGAGCAGTACTTC.

The chain has TRBV4-2 and TRBJ2-7, with D possibly being TRBD1 or TRBD2 (5 bases each). The CDR3 is made up of 15 amino acids. V was clipped by 0 bases and J by 0 bases, with 9 bases between them. Germline CDR1 LGHNA, CDR2 YNFKEQ. CDR3 sequence (DNA): TGTGCCAGCAGCCAAGAACTAGACAGCTCCTACGAGCAGTACTTC. It translates to CASSQELDSSYEQYF.

With regard to this clone: One end of the junction does not line up with germline, which may come from a read error. This chain links TRBV29-1 with TRBJ2-1; tentatively, D is TRBD1 or TRBD2 (5 bases each). The CDR3 length is 14 residues. The germline gives CDR1 SQVTM, CDR2 ANQGSEA. The CDR3 coding sequence is TGCAGCGCTGAACTAGGGGCTTTTAACAATGAGCAGTTCTTC. Its protein product is CSAELGAFNNEQFF.

The J gene is TRBJ2-5, the V gene TRBV20-1; D gene uncertain. The CDR3 is made up of 14 amino acids. Looked up from germline, CDR1 is DFQATT and CDR2 is SNEGSKA (reference sequence). V was clipped by 3 bases and J by 5 bases, with 16 bases between them. CDR3 residues: CSASPLTRRETQYF. The CDR3, as DNA: TGCAGTGCTAGTCCACTGACACGCCGGGAGACCCAGTACTTC.

This chain links TRBV2 with TRBJ1-2, with 9 bases fitting TRBD1. This CDR3 has 15 amino acids. Germline V gene sequence: CDR1 SNHLY, CDR2 FYNNEI. V trimming: 2 bases; J trimming: 4 bases; junction bases outside the gene matches: 5. The CDR3 spells CASSESGTGTYGYTF. In DNA, the CDR3 is TGTGCCAGCAGTGAATCGGGGACAGGGACCTATGGCTACACCTTC.

The rearrangement uses TRBV24-1 and TRBJ2-3; possible D gene TRBD1, 6 bases. Germline V gene sequence: CDR1 KGHDR, CDR2 SFDVKD. Between the trimmed V and J ends, which lost 8 bases and 4 bases, there was a span of 12 bases. The CDR3 has 13 residues. CDR3 sequence: CATIDRPADTQYF. The CDR3 DNA follows: TGTGCCACCATCGACAGGCCCGCAGATACGCAGTATTTT.

This rearrangement joins TRBV4-2 to TRBJ2-7, with D hard to call. This CDR3 has 14 amino acids. V dropped 0 bases and J dropped 4 bases, with 10 bases sitting between them. Germline CDR1 reads LGHNA; CDR2 reads YNFKEQ. In DNA form, the CDR3 reads TGTGCCAGCAGCCAAGATCCAGACAATTACGAGCAGTACTTC. It yields the protein CASSQDPDNYEQYF.

The V gene is TRBV7-9, the J gene TRBJ2-1, with 7 bases lining up with TRBD1. The V and J ends lost 5 bases and 5 bases, in that order; junction bases with no gene match: 3. The CDR3 loop spans 13 amino acids. CDR1 and CDR2 (germline): SEHNR, FQNEAQ (reference sequence). This CDR3 is CASSRTGDNEQFF. The CDR3 nucleotides read TGTGCCAGCAGCCGGACAGGTGACAATGAGCAGTTCTTC. Full variable domain (rest looked up from reference TRBV7-9 and TRBJ2-1): DTGVSQNPRHKITKRGQNVTFRCDPISEHNRLYWYRQTLGQGPEFLTYFQNEAQLEKSRLLSDRFSAERPKGSFSTLEIQRTEQGDSAMYLCASSRTGDNEQFFGPGTRLTVL.

CDR3 loop: CASSLGQGAVKTQYF. CDR3 nucleotides: TGTGCCAGCAGCTTGGGACAGGGGGCGGTGAAGACCCAGTACTTC. This chain connects TRBV7-9 to TRBJ2-5, with TRBD1 identical over 12 bases. CDR3 length: 15 amino acids. The germline V gene encodes CDR1 SEHNR and CDR2 FQNEAQ (reference sequence). J was trimmed by 6 bases and V by 3 bases; bases with no gene match: 5.

The chain couples TRBV18 to TRBJ1-6; D gene unclear. Between the trimmed V and J ends, which lost 3 bases and 5 bases, there was a span of 11 bases. Germline V gives CDR1 KGHSH, CDR2 LQKENI. The CDR3 has 15 amino acids. In DNA, the CDR3 is TGTGCCAGCTCACCGAGCGGGCACAATAATTCACCCCTCCACTTT. Amino acid sequence: CASSPSGHNNSPLHF.